The clone carrying this TCR beta chain was recorded many times. From the 5' RACE reads, TCRdb called clonotypes with MiXCR, one entry per CDR3 protein. The top ten clones hold 37% of a sample with 6,000 to 7,500 distinct CDR3 sequences, about 3% of them seen once. This entry is derived from a study of CD8 T cells in ankylosing spondylitis. The germline V gene encodes CDR1 SGDLS and CDR2 YYNGEE. The CDR3 contains 13 residues. Trimming shortened V by 0 bases and J by 5 bases, and 9 bases separated the two germline ends. The receptor was isolated from a female donor with ankylosing spondylitis or in good health (not recorded which). The V and J genes are TRBV9 and TRBJ2-7; TRBD2 might be the D (5 bases). Sequencing input: blood, either unsorted or a sorted T cell fraction (not recorded which). The DNA of the CDR3 is TGTGCCAGCAGCGTAGGGGGAGTGGACGAGCAGTACTTC. Translated: CASSVGGVDEQYF.